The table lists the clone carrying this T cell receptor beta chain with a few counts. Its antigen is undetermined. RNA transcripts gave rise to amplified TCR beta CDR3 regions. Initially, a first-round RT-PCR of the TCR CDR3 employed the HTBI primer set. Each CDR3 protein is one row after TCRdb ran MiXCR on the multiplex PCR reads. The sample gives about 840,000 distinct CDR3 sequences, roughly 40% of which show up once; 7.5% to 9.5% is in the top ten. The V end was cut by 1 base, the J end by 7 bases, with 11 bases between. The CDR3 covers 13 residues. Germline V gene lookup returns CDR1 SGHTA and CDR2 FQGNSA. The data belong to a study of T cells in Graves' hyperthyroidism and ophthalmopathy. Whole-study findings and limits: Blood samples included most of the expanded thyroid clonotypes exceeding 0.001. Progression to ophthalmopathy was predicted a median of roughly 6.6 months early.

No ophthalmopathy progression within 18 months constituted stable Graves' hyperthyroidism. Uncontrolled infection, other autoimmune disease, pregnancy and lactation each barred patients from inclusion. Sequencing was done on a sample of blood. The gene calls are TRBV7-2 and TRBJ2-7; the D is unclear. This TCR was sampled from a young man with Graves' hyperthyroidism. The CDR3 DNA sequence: TGTGCCAGCAGCTTAGGAGTCGTGTGGGAGCAGTACTTC. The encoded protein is CASSLGVVWEQYF.